The sequence of this T cell receptor (beta chain) was determined in a study of regulatory T cells in long-lasting Graves disease. About the research overall: Over-5-year antithyroid drug use with positive TSH receptor antibodies defined persistent Graves' disease in the study. Broader study findings: Sampling was limited to peripheral blood rather than thyroid tissue. New patients shared approximately 930 public clonotypes, fewer than the 2,500 to 3,500 shared by persistent patients.

Time point denoted: persistent/refractory GD, antithyroid drugs over 5 years with positive TRAb. Scientists built the TCR library using RNA that was extracted from PBMCs. It was by American Thyroid Association guidelines that Graves' disease was diagnosed. V shed 4 bases and J shed 6 bases, with 13 bases lying between them. The CDR3 spans 14 residues. Germline V lookup: CDR1 MNHNS, CDR2 SASEGT. With iRepertoire HTBI primers and Arm-PCR of CDR3 regions, TCR beta libraries were built. TCRdb re-derived calls from the multiplex PCR reads in MiXCR, one entry per CDR3 protein. The repertoire consists of roughly 450,000 distinct CDR3 sequences, with approximately 23% occurring once and the leading ten covering about an eighth. This clonotype was detected many times. Its cognate antigen is unknown.

This receptor was obtained from a female donor with Graves disease. Here the sequenced sample was peripheral blood mononuclear cells (PBMCs), taken when the disease was refractory, from a patient treated with antithyroid drugs. The genes are TRBV6-1 and TRBJ1-5; D gene ambiguous. CDR3 amino acids: CASSVQGSIQPQHF. CDR3 sequence (DNA): TGTGCCAGCAGTGTTCAAGGGTCAATTCAGCCCCAGCATTTT.